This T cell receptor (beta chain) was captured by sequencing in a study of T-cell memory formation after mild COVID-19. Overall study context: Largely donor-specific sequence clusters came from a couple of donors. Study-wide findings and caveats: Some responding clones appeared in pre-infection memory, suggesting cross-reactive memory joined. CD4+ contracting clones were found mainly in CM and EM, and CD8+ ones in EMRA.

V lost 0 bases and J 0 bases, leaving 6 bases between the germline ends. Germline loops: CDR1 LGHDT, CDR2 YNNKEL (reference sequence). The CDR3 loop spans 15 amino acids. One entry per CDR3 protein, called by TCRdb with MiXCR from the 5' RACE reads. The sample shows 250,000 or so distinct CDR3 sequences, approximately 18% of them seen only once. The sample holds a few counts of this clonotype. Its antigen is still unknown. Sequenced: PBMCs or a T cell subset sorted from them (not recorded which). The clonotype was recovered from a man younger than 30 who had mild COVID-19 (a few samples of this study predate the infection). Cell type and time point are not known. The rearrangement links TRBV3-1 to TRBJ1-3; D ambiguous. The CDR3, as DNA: TGTGCCAGCAGCCAAGATCTGCTCTCTGGAAACACCATATATTTT. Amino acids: CASSQDLLSGNTIYF.